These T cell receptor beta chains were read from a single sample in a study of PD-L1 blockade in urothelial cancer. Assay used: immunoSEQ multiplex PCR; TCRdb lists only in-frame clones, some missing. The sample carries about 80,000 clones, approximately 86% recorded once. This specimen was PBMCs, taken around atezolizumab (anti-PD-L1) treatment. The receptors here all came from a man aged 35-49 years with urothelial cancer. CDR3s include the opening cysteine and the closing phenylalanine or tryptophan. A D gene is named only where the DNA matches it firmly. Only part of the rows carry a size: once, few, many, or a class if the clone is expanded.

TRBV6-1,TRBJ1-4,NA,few,CASSPGDVYEKLFF,TGTGCCAGCAGTCCAGGGGACGTTTATGAAAAACTGTTTTTT
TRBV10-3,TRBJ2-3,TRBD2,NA,CAISGGAHGGSVTDTQYF,TGTGCCATCAGTGGTGGGGCACACGGCGGGAGCGTCACAGATACGCAGTATTTT
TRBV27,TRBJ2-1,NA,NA,CASSFTGGADEQFF,TGTGCCAGCAGTTTTACAGGTGGGGCTGATGAGCAGTTCTTC
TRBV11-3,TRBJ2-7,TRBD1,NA,CASSSGTGLLSEQYF,TGTGCCAGCAGCTCCGGGACAGGGCTCTTATCCGAGCAGTACTTC
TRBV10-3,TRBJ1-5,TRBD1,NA,CAISADRGRNQPQHF,TGTGCCATCAGCGCTGACAGGGGGCGAAATCAGCCCCAGCATTTT
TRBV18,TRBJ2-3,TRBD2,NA,CASAPTSGTTDTQYF,TGTGCCAGCGCCCCTACTAGCGGCACCACAGATACGCAGTATTTT
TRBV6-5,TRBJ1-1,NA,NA,CASSYKQNTEAFF,TGTGCCAGCAGTTATAAGCAGAACACTGAAGCTTTCTTT
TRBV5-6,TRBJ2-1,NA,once,CASSRQVRREQFF,TGTGCCAGCAGCCGACAGGTTCGGCGAGAACAGTTCTTC
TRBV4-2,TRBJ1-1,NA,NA,CASSQGADMNTEAFF,TGTGCCAGCAGCCAAGGAGCTGATATGAACACTGAAGCTTTCTTT
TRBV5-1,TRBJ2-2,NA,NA,CASSTQTGAGELFF,TGCGCCAGCAGCACCCAGACAGGCGCGGGGGAGCTGTTTTTT
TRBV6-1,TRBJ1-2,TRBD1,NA,CASSSGGLGYTF,TGTGCCAGCAGTTCAGGGGGTCTGGGCTACACCTTC
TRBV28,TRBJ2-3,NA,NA,CASSSLLDTQYF,TGTGCCAGCAGTTCCCTACTGGATACGCAGTATTTT
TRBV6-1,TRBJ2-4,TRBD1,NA,CASSVRQGPRGKNIQYF,TGTGCCAGCAGTGTGCGACAGGGACCGAGGGGCAAAAACATTCAGTACTTC
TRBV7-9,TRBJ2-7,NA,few,CASSSRDFYEQYF,TGTGCCAGCAGTTCGAGGGATTTCTACGAGCAGTACTTC
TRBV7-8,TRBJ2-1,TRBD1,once,CASSLRGQAYNEQFF,TGTGCCAGCAGCTTAAGGGGACAGGCGTACAATGAGCAGTTCTTC
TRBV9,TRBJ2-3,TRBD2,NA,CASSAVGGAQYF,TGTGCCAGCAGCGCTGTGGGGGGGGCGCAGTATTTT
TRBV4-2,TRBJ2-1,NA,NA,CASSLRRGGNAYNEQFF,TGTGCCAGCAGCCTGAGAAGGGGGGGGAACGCCTACAATGAGCAGTTCTTC
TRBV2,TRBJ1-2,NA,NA,CASSEARSLYGYTF,TGTGCCAGCAGTGAAGCCCGGTCTCTCTATGGCTACACCTTC
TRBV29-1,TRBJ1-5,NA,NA,CSVETARGQPQHF,TGCAGCGTTGAAACGGCAAGGGGTCAGCCCCAGCATTTT
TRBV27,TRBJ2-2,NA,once,CASSLSANTGELFF,TGTGCCAGCAGTTTATCCGCGAACACCGGGGAGCTGTTTTTT
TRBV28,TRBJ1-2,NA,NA,CASSLGGRVYGYTF,TGTGCCAGCAGTTTAGGAGGGCGGGTCTATGGCTACACCTTC
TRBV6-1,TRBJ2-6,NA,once,CASISIHVLTF,TGTGCCAGCATAAGCATCCACGTCCTGACTTTC
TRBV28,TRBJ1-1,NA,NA,CASSWTDHTEAFF,TGTGCCAGCAGTTGGACAGATCACACTGAAGCTTTCTTT
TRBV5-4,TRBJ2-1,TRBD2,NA,CASSFDPTSGRAGEQFF,TGTGCCAGCAGCTTCGACCCGACTAGCGGGAGGGCCGGTGAGCAGTTCTTC
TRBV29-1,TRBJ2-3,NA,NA,CSAWEGDTRTDTQYF,TGCAGCGCTTGGGAAGGGGACACCCGGACAGATACGCAGTATTTT
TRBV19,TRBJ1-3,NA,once,CASRPPGYSGNTIYF,TGTGCCAGTAGGCCCCCGGGATACTCTGGAAACACCATATATTTT
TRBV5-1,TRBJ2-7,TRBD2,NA,CASSWTSGSNYEQYF,TGCGCCAGCAGCTGGACTAGCGGGAGTAACTACGAGCAGTACTTC
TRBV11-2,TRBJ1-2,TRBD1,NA,CASRTGNPNYGYTF,TGTGCCAGCAGGACAGGGAACCCTAACTATGGCTACACCTTC
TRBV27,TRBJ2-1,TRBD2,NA,CASSLWASGDYNEQFF,TGTGCCAGCAGTTTATGGGCTAGCGGGGACTACAATGAGCAGTTCTTC
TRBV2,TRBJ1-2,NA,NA,CASTGRGDYGYTF,TGTGCCAGCACCGGGCGGGGAGACTATGGCTACACCTTC
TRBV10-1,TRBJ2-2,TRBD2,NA,CASRAGVIGELFF,TGCGCCAGCAGGGCGGGAGTGATCGGGGAGCTGTTTTTT
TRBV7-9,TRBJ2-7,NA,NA,CASSPVDSVEQYF,TGTGCCAGCAGCCCCGTGGACAGCGTCGAGCAGTACTTC
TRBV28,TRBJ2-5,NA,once,CASSFRQSETQYF,TGTGCCAGCAGCTTCAGACAGTCAGAGACCCAGTACTTC
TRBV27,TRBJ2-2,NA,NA,CASRYSHTGELFF,TGTGCCAGCAGGTACAGCCACACCGGGGAGCTGTTTTTT
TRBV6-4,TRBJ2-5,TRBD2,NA,CASSDTTSGRALQETQYF,TGTGCCAGCAGTGACACAACTAGCGGGAGGGCCCTCCAAGAGACCCAGTACTTC
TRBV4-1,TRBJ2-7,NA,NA,CASSQVPLSVISGYYEQYF,TGCGCCAGCAGCCAAGTGCCCCTTTCGGTAATTAGCGGTTACTACGAGCAGTACTTC
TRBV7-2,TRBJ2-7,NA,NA,CASSPPAYEQYF,TGTGCCAGCAGCCCCCCAGCGTACGAGCAGTACTTC
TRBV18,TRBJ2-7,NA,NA,CASSPPGLIPYEQYF,TGTGCCAGCTCACCACCGGGACTTATTCCCTACGAGCAGTACTTC
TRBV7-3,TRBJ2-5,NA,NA,CASSPRTMGEPSAQYF,TGTGCCAGCAGCCCCCGGACTATGGGGGAGCCGTCGGCCCAGTACTTC
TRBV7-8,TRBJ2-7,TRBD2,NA,CASSLLAGGPSEQYF,TGTGCCAGCAGCTTACTAGCGGGAGGGCCAAGCGAGCAGTACTTC
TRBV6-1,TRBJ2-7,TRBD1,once,CASSRDRTYEQYF,TGTGCCAGCAGCCGGGACAGGACCTACGAGCAGTACTTC